Listed here are 16 T cell receptor beta chains from one sample, sequenced in a study of blood T cell repertoires in COVID-19. This table comes from immunoSEQ multiplex PCR, and its TCRdb copy is limited to in-frame clones, with some not included. The profile covers about 180,000 clones, with 86% appearing a single time and under 3.5% taken by the ten largest. The sequenced sample was peripheral blood. The receptor set was obtained from a woman aged 25 to 39 with active or convalescent COVID-19.

This clone was seen only a few times. The J gene is TRBJ1-5, the V gene TRBV27, with D perhaps TRBD1 (5 bases). Germline V CDR1 and CDR2: MNHEY, SMNVEV (reference sequence). The ends were cut back, 5 bases at V and 5 bases at J, with 13 bases in the middle. The CDR3 extends over 14 amino acids. The CDR3 loop is CASSPYRQYQPQHF. The CDR3 DNA reads TGTGCCAGCAGTCCCTACCGACAGTATCAGCCCCAGCATTTT.

The V and J genes are TRBV25-1 and TRBJ1-1; 9 bases match TRBD1. The CDR3 extends over 17 amino acids. The V gene end was trimmed by 1 base and the J gene end by 4 bases; junction bases not matched to a gene: 10. Germline loops: CDR1 MGHDK, CDR2 SYGVNS. CDR3 amino acids: CASSESGTGFYGTEAFF. CDR3 nucleotides: TGTGCCAGCAGTGAATCTGGGACAGGGTTTTATGGCACTGAAGCTTTCTTT.

Only a few counts were recorded for this clone. Other DNA variants within this sample encode the same CDR3. This sequence joins TRBV11-3 and TRBJ2-2; 9 bases align to TRBD1. J gave up 7 bases and V 1 base, and 10 bases lay outside the gene matches. This CDR3 is 17 amino acids long. Germline V CDR1 and CDR2: SGHNT, YENEEA. CDR3 loop: CASSLASDRGGRGELFF. The CDR3, as DNA: TGTGCCAGCAGCTTAGCGTCGGACAGGGGAGGTCGCGGGGAGCTGTTTTTT.

V and J are TRBV10-3 and TRBJ1-5; maybe TRBD1 (5 bases). This CDR3 spans 12 amino acids. V was clipped by 8 bases and J by 4 bases, with 9 bases between them. In germline, CDR1 is ENHRY, CDR2 SYGVKD. The CDR3 DNA is TGTGCCATCGGCAGGGAAAATCAGCCCCAGCATTTT. It specifies CAIGRENQPQHF.

A remark on this clone: Other DNA variants within this sample encode the same CDR3. The chain couples TRBV18 to TRBJ1-2, with TRBD1 identical over 7 bases. The CDR3 runs 13 residues. From germline, CDR1 is KGHSH and CDR2 LQKENI. Trimming cost V 6 bases and J 2 bases; bases outside gene matches: 3. CDR3 sequence (DNA): TGTGCCAGCTCTCCGGACAGGAACTATGGCTACACCTTC. Residues: CASSPDRNYGYTF. The full variable domain, completed using reference TRBV18 and TRBJ1-2, is NAGVMQNPRHLVRRRGQEARLRCSPMKGHSHVYWYRQLPEEGLKFMVYLQKENIIDESGMPKERFSAEFPKEGPSILRIQQVVRGDSAAYFCASSPDRNYGYTFGSGTRLTVV.

This chain connects TRBV29-1 to TRBJ2-1; 7 bases are shared with TRBD2. V lost 4 bases, J lost 1 base, and 4 bases stayed unmatched. The CDR3 is 14 amino acids. In germline, CDR1 is SQVTM, CDR2 ANQGSEA. The CDR3 is CSVAERGSYNEQFF. The DNA of the CDR3 is TGCAGCGTTGCCGAGCGGGGATCCTACAATGAGCAGTTCTTC.

The V and J genes are TRBV27 and TRBJ1-2, with D maybe TRBD1 (6 bases). Trimming removed 2 bases at V and 8 bases at J, with 15 bases between. Germline V CDR1 and CDR2: MNHEY, SMNVEV (reference sequence). CDR3 size: 14 residues. The CDR3: CASSLGLGAGGYTF. The CDR3, as DNA: TGTGCCAGCAGTTTAGGTCTGGGGGCAGGAGGCTACACCTTC.

This chain connects TRBV5-1 to TRBJ2-1, with 7 bases matching TRBD2. Germline V gene lookup returns CDR1 SGHRS and CDR2 YFSETQ. The CDR3 totals 13 residues. Losses at the gene ends were 4 bases for V and 10 bases for J; bases not matched to a gene: 8. The chain's CDR3 is CASSPGGIQEQFF. The CDR3 DNA reads as TGCGCCAGCAGCCCCGGGGGGATCCAGGAGCAGTTCTTC.

V gene TRBV11-3 combines with J gene TRBJ2-1, with D uncertain. The CDR3 sequence is 13 residues long. V gave up 5 bases and J gave up 9 bases, with 14 bases separating them. Germline-derived CDR1 and CDR2 are SGHNT and YENEEA. CDR3 sequence reads: CASSANQAAEQFF. Here the CDR3 DNA reads TGTGCCAGCAGCGCTAACCAGGCCGCTGAGCAGTTCTTC.

The V call is TRBV30, the J call TRBJ1-1; a weak D match, TRBD1 (6 bases). The germline V gene has CDR1 GTSNPN and CDR2 SVGIG (reference sequence). CDR3 size: 13 residues. Trimming pared 4 bases from V and 5 bases from J, leaving 14 bases between. CDR3 in amino acids: CAWNRGKGTEAFF. The CDR3 DNA reads TGTGCCTGGAATAGGGGGAAAGGAACTGAAGCTTTCTTT.

The rearrangement uses TRBV7-9 and TRBJ2-7; 8 positions match TRBD1. CDR1 SEHNR and CDR2 FQNEAQ come from the germline V gene (reference sequence). V shed 2 bases, J shed 5 bases, and the junction held 5 bases outside the gene matches. The CDR3 runs to 14 residues. DNA for the CDR3: TGTGCCAGCAGCTTAACAGGGGGAGTCCACGAGCAGTACTTC. Translation: CASSLTGGVHEQYF.

J is TRBJ1-4 and V is TRBV6-2 or TRBV6-3; TRBD1 is a possible D gene (6 bases). CDR1 and CDR2 from the germline V gene are MNHEY and SVGEGT. This CDR3 is 14 amino acids long. Between the trimmed V and J ends, which lost 6 bases and 8 bases, there was a span of 16 bases. The CDR3: CASSPKDSGEKLFF. The CDR3 DNA reads as TGTGCCAGCAGCCCAAAGGACAGCGGCGAAAAACTGTTTTTT.

This clone appeared a single time. The chain carries TRBV5-1 and TRBJ2-1, with 9 bases lining up with TRBD2. V lost 3 bases and J lost 8; bases outside the gene matches: 9. This CDR3 contains 15 residues. The germline CDR1 and CDR2 sequences are SGHRS and YFSETQ. The CDR3 region is CASSSRGLAGDEQFF. CDR3 sequence (DNA): TGCGCCAGCAGCTCAAGGGGACTAGCTGGCGATGAGCAGTTCTTC.

The chain is built from TRBV7-2 and TRBJ1-2, with 7 nucleotides matching TRBD1. The J segment lost 4 bases and the V segment lost 2 bases, leaving 7 bases of the junction unmatched. CDR3 length: 15 residues. CDR1 and CDR2 from the germline V gene are SGHTA and FQGNSA. The CDR3 here is CASSLLPGQSYGYTF. CDR3 DNA: TGTGCCAGCAGCTTACTCCCGGGACAGAGCTATGGCTACACCTTC. The entire variable domain, with the rest obtained from reference TRBV7-2 and TRBJ1-2, is as follows: GAGVSQSPSNKVTEKGKDVELRCDPISGHTALYWYRQSLGQGLEFLIYFQGNSAPDKSGLPSDRFSAERTGGSVSTLTIQRTQQEDSAVYLCASSLLPGQSYGYTFGSGTRLTVV.

CDR3 residues: CASSPALGYYGYTF. DNA for the CDR3: TGTGCCAGCAGTCCCGCTCTCGGTTACTATGGCTACACCTTC. The J gene is TRBJ1-2, the V gene TRBV11-3; D not resolved. Trimming took 6 bases from V and 3 from J, leaving 14 bases between them. The CDR3 runs 14 residues. The V gene's germline CDR1 is SGHNT and CDR2 YENEEA.

The chain carries TRBV7-2 and TRBJ2-1; no clear D. CDR1 and CDR2 from the germline V gene are SGHTA and FQGNSA. Trimming pared 6 bases from V and 0 bases from J, leaving 3 bases between. The CDR3 runs to 12 residues. CDR3 sequence (DNA): TGTGCCAGCAGTTACTCCTACAATGAGCAGTTCTTC. Protein product: CASSYSYNEQFF.